This T cell receptor beta chain appears in the sequencing data of a study of T cell clones after liver transplantation. Thawed unstimulated PBMCs were FACS-sorted by CD3, CD4 and CD8 into two populations. A note on this clone: Its antigen is as yet unknown.

Germline assignment: CDR1 SEHNR and CDR2 FQNEAQ (reference sequence). The V segment lost 5 bases and the J segment 2 bases; nucleotides outside the gene matches: 5. The CDR3 is 14 residues long. Sequencing was performed with immunoSEQ multiplex PCR; in TCRdb, only in-frame clones are kept and a portion is missing. The sample records 80,000 or so clones, about 84% being singletons. Findings of the study overall: Conclusions were preliminary, with small, heterogeneous patient groups. Compared with third party-reactive sequences, donor-reactive ones declined more, independent of withdrawal success. A significant post-transplant drop in circulating graft-donor-reactive CD4 TCRbeta sequences occurred in most of the 8 subjects.

The V gene is TRBV7-9, the J gene TRBJ1-1; TRBD1 aligns across 7 bases. The TCR originated in a human patient who received a liver transplant. Some T cells may be the graft donor's. The sample consisted of CD4+ T cells from blood, taken roughly 3.5 years after liver transplant. CDR3 nucleotide sequence: TGTGCCAGCAGCCTGGGACAGCTTAACACTGAAGCTTTCTTT. Its protein product is CASSLGQLNTEAFF.